This T cell receptor beta chain derives from a study of blood T cell repertoires in COVID-19. Germline V lookup: CDR1 WNHNN, CDR2 SYGVQD (reference sequence). Trimming left V 3 bases short and J 0 bases short, with 8 bases between. CDR3 length equals 14 residues. In the original workflow: Estimation of nucleated cell counts was performed using reference gene primer amplification. Libraries were prepared by immunoSEQ multiplex PCR; TCRdb keeps only in-frame clonotypes and omits some of them. V and J calls and clone size are those listed in that table; D and trimming were worked out from the DNA. The table records over 200,000 clones, around 92% of them present only once.

The receptor was isolated from a man younger than 45 with acute or convalescent COVID-19. The sample was peripheral blood. The chain is built from TRBV10-1 and TRBJ1-1, with D hard to call. CDR3 coding DNA: TGCGCCAGCAGTGACTCGAGGGTGAACACTGAAGCTTTCTTT. Residues: CASSDSRVNTEAFF.